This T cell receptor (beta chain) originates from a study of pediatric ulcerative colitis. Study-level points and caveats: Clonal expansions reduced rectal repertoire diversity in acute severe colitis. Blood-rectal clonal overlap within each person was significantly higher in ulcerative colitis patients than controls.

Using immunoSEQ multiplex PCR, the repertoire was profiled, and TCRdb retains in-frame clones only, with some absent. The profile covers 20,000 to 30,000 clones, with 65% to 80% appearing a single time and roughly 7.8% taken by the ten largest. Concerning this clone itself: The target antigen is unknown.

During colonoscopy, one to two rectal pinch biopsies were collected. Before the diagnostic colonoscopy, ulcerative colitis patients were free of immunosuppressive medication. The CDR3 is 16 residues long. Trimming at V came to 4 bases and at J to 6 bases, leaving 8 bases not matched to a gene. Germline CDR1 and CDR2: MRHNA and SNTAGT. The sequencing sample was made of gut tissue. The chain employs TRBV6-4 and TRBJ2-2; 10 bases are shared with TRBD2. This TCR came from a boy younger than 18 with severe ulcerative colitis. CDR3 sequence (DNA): TGTGCCAGCAGTGCCCTTTCTAGCGGGGGTGCCGGGGAGCTGTTTTTT. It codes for CASSALSSGGAGELFF.